The present TCR beta chain was sequenced within a study of T-cell memory formation after mild COVID-19. In TCRdb, the 5' RACE reads were re-called with MiXCR into one record per CDR3 protein. In the table there are about 180,000 distinct CDR3 sequences, 16% of which are singletons. The CDR3 totals 14 residues. The trim removed 5 bases at V and 6 bases at J, leaving 8 bases unmatched. This clonotype was counted between two and nine times. Its antigen is undetermined. Study-level points and caveats: Whereas later expanders leaned CD4+, clones contracting day 15 to 85 showed a balanced CD4/CD8 makeup.

Sequencing used PBMCs or a T cell subset sorted from them (not recorded which). This chain links TRBV12-3 or TRBV12-4 with TRBJ1-2; 8 bases are a match to TRBD1. The TCR comes from an adult woman who had mild COVID-19 (a few samples of this study predate the infection). Cell type and time point are not known. CDR3 nucleotides: TGTGCCAGCAGTGCCCGGACAGGGAGTAATGGCTACACCTTC. Encoded protein: CASSARTGSNGYTF.